The 19 T cell receptor beta chains listed next were all sequenced from one sample in a study of tumor and adjacent non-tumor tissue in lung cancer. The template was RNA from unsorted bulk tissue. TCRbeta libraries were built with three rounds of nested PCR, modified from ARM-PCR. TCRdb processed the multiplex PCR reads anew with MiXCR; each CDR3 protein has one entry. The table records 69,000 or so distinct CDR3 sequences, about 80% of them present only once. Sequencing was carried out using lung tumor tissue. The receptor set was obtained from a man aged 60 to 69 with non-small cell lung cancer.

Comments on this clonotype: One junction end does not reproduce the germline sequence, and a read error may be involved. The V gene is TRBV29-1, the J gene TRBJ1-3; unclear D gene. The CDR3 is 14 residues long. Germline loops: CDR1 SQVTM, CDR2 ANQGSEA. CDR3 in DNA: TGCAGCGCTACCTTATCCCCGAGTGGAAGCACCATATATTTT. Protein: CSATLSPSGSTIYF.

V usage is TRBV11-1 and J usage is TRBJ2-5; 7 positions agree with TRBD1. The ends lost 6 bases at V and 4 bases at J; junction bases unmatched: 8. Germline V lookup: CDR1 SGHAT, CDR2 FQDESV (reference sequence). The CDR3 has 14 amino acids. The CDR3 reads CASSQGQHRETQYF. CDR3 nucleotides: TGTGCCAGCAGTCAGGGACAGCACCGAGAGACCCAGTACTTC.

A few counts support this clonotype. The V and J genes are TRBV19 and TRBJ2-5; 7 nucleotides line up with TRBD2. This CDR3 has 14 residues. Germline-derived CDR1 and CDR2 are LNHDA and SQIVND (reference sequence). The V segment lost 8 bases and the J segment 2 bases; nucleotides outside the gene matches: 8. This CDR3 is CASRKAGGQETQYF. DNA for the CDR3: TGTGCCAGTCGTAAGGCCGGGGGGCAAGAGACCCAGTACTTC.

Remarks on this clonotype: The junction shows a germline mismatch at one end, possibly a read error. This rearrangement joins TRBV20-1 to TRBJ2-7; 9 nucleotides line up with TRBD2. Germline V gene lookup returns CDR1 DFQATT and CDR2 SNEGSKA (reference sequence). This CDR3 has 18 residues. The CDR3 coding sequence is TGCAGTGCTAGCGCCGGACTAGCGAGAGGGCCGGATCACTACGAGCAATACTTC. Translation: CSASAGLARGPDHYEQYF.

Of note for this clonotype: At one of its ends the junction is not consistent with the germline gene, which may arise from a read error. The chain employs TRBV5-4 and TRBJ2-3; 8 positions agree with TRBD2. Germline V gene lookup returns CDR1 SGHNT and CDR2 YYREEE (reference sequence). There are 16 residues in the CDR3. CDR3 in DNA: TGTGCCAGCAGCCCTATGGAGCGGGGGCCGGGAGATACGCAATATTTT. This translates into CASSPMERGPGDTQYF.

The rearrangement uses TRBV29-1 and TRBJ2-7; TRBD2 aligns across 8 bases. CDR3 length equals 13 residues. J gave up 6 bases and V 8 bases, and 12 bases lay outside the gene matches. Germline CDR1 SQVTM, CDR2 ANQGSEA. The CDR3 DNA sequence: TGCAGCATCCCAATAAGCGGGAGTCTCGAGCAGTACTTC. This translates into CSIPISGSLEQYF.

V is TRBV20-1 and J is TRBJ2-5; D is ambiguous. Germline V lookup: CDR1 DFQATT, CDR2 SNEGSKA (reference sequence). Trimming took 3 bases from V and 5 from J, leaving 16 bases between them. The CDR3 consists of 14 residues. The CDR3 reads CSASVGAEVETQYF. CDR3 bases: TGCAGTGCTAGCGTCGGTGCCGAAGTGGAGACCCAGTACTTC.

This clonotype was seen repeatedly, ten times or more. The CDR3, as DNA: TGCAGCGTTGGGGGAAGTGAAGCTTTCTTT. This encodes CSVGGSEAFF. The chain has TRBV29-1 and TRBJ1-1; D is unresolved. CDR3 length: 10 residues. Per the germline V gene, CDR1 is SQVTM and CDR2 is ANQGSEA. The V end lost 4 bases, the J end lost 7 bases, and 7 bases lay between the germline ends.

Comments on this clonotype: One junction end does not reproduce the germline sequence, and a read error may be involved. The chain uses TRBV6-5 and TRBJ2-4; a possible D gene is TRBD2 (5 bases). The V gene's germline CDR1 is MNHEY and CDR2 SVGAGI. The CDR3 totals 16 residues. The CDR3 protein is CASRPRLPGRRHIQHF. DNA for the CDR3: TGTGCCAGCAGGCCCAGACTACCGGGAAGGCGACACATTCAACACTTC.

Note on this clonotype: Since no conserved phenylalanine or tryptophan closes the CDR3, a read error is the likely cause. The J gene is TRBJ2-1, the V gene TRBV20-1; D may be TRBD2 (5 bases). The CDR3 sequence is 13 residues long. CDR1 and CDR2 from the germline V gene are DFQATT and SNEGSKA (reference sequence). For the CDR3, the DNA is TGCAGTACTAGAGATCTCCCTTACAATGAGCAGTTCTTA. Its protein is CSTRDLPYNEQFL.

The J gene is TRBJ2-5, the V gene TRBV20-1, with D perhaps TRBD1 (5 bases). V was shortened by 5 bases and J by 9 bases, with 16 bases between the two germline ends. The CDR3 length is 12 residues. In germline, CDR1 is DFQATT, CDR2 SNEGSKA (reference sequence). CDR3 coding DNA: TGCAGTGCTGGGGAACAGGTCCATGCCCAGTACTTC. Residues: CSAGEQVHAQYF.

This chain joins TRBV11-3 and TRBJ2-3, with D possibly called TRBD1 or TRBD2 (5 bases each). V dropped 4 bases and J dropped 10 bases, with 24 bases sitting between them. CDR1 and CDR2 (germline): SGHNT, YENEEA. This CDR3 region has 16 residues. This CDR3 is CASSSRLADSTGAQYF. The CDR3 region has the DNA TGTGCCAGCAGCTCCAGGCTAGCAGATAGCACAGGTGCGCAGTATTTT.

This clonotype has just one count. The chain's CDR3 is CASSYYAGQVYEQYF. The CDR3 region has the DNA TGTGCCAGCAGTTACTATGCTGGACAGGTTTACGAGCAGTACTTC. The chain links TRBV6-5 to TRBJ2-7; 7 bases agree with TRBD1. The CDR3 runs to 15 residues. Germline-derived CDR1 and CDR2 are MNHEY and SVGAGI. Unmatched junction bases numbered 7, after V lost 1 base and J lost 4 bases.

The chain links TRBV6-1 to TRBJ2-3; tentative D call: TRBD2 (7 bases). The ends were cut back, 3 bases at V and 15 bases at J, with 25 bases in the middle. CDR3 length: 15 residues. CDR1 and CDR2 from the germline V gene are MNHNS and SASEGT. The CDR3, as DNA: TGTGCCAGCAGTGAGTGGTCCAGGGAGGGGGATATGCATTATTTT. Its protein product is CASSEWSREGDMHYF.

Points on this clonotype: Possible read error: a much larger clone is one base away. The J gene is TRBJ1-2, the V gene TRBV5-4; D unclear. The germline gives CDR1 SGHNT, CDR2 YYREEE (reference sequence). The CDR3 length is 13 residues. The CDR3 spells CARSLEGVWGYTF. The CDR3, as DNA: TGTGCCAGGAGCTTGGAGGGCGTTTGGGGCTACACCTTC. The variable domain in full, with the rest retrieved from reference TRBV5-4 and TRBJ1-2, is ETGVTQSPTHLIKTRGQQVTLRCSSQSGHNTVSWYQQALGQGPQFIFQYYREEENGRGNFPPRFSGLQFPNYSSELNVNALELDDSALYLCARSLEGVWGYTFGSGTRLTVV.

Notes on this clonotype: Here the CDR3 omits its conserved ending phenylalanine or tryptophan, so a read error is the likely source. The chain couples TRBV6-2 or TRBV6-3 to TRBJ2-3; TRBD2 matches at 11 bases. This CDR3 spans 17 amino acids. Per the germline V gene, CDR1 is MNHEY and CDR2 is SVGEGT. V trimming: 3 bases; J trimming: 2 bases; junction bases outside the gene matches: 7. This chain's CDR3 is CASSYYLLAGATDTQYC. In DNA, the CDR3 is TGTGCCAGCAGTTATTATCTACTAGCGGGAGCCACAGATACGCAGTATTGT.

The chain uses TRBV5-4 and TRBJ2-2, with TRBD2 as a possible D gene (6 bases). The germline gives CDR1 SGHNT, CDR2 YYREEE (reference sequence). The CDR3 spans 15 residues. The V end lost 2 bases, the J end lost 9 bases, and 17 bases lay between the germline ends. CDR3 in DNA: TGTGCCAGCAGCTTCGCAAGGGACTGGTCCTGGGAGCTGTTTTTT. Its translation is CASSFARDWSWELFF.

This clonotype was found once. The junction differs from germline at one of its ends, possibly a read error. The rearrangement uses TRBV6-1 and TRBJ2-7, with D tentatively TRBD1 (6 bases). The germline V gene encodes CDR1 MNHNS and CDR2 SASEGT. The length of the CDR3 is 15 residues. The CDR3 loop is CARSVSTGWTYEQYF. CDR3 nucleotides: TGTGCCAGGAGTGTAAGTACAGGGTGGACCTACGAGCAGTACTTC.

This clonotype occurred once. A much bigger clone sits one base away, suggesting this may be a read error. V usage is TRBV12-3 or TRBV12-4 and J usage is TRBJ1-2, with TRBD1 matching 7 bases. J was trimmed by 8 bases and V by 3 bases; bases with no gene match: 15. The CDR3 length is 16 residues. Here the CDR3 reads CASSLEGAGRGGGYTF. In DNA form, the CDR3 reads TGTGCCAGCAGTTTGGAGGGGGCGGGCAGGGGAGGGGGCTACACCTTC.